This T cell receptor beta chain came from a study of T cells in Graves' hyperthyroidism and ophthalmopathy. Whole-study context: Sampling of peripheral blood happened at initial diagnosis, prior to any treatment. General observations from the study: The model predicted ophthalmopathy a median around 6 months before onset.

In its sample, this clonotype was seen many times. The antigen remains unidentified. Stable hyperthyroidism: no ophthalmopathy progression over 18 months of follow-up. The CDR3 length is 13 residues. V trimming: 7 bases; J trimming: 7 bases; junction bases outside the gene matches: 6. Germline V gene data show CDR1 as MDHEN and CDR2 as SYDVKM. From RNA transcripts, TCR beta CDR3 regions were amplified. Carried out on the TCR CDR3, a first-round RT-PCR used the HTBI primer set. TCRdb independently ran MiXCR on the multiplex PCR reads; one entry per CDR3 protein. Altogether around 520,000 distinct CDR3 sequences are present, 12% to 15% being singletons, with the ten largest covering approximately 13%.

The sample taken for sequencing was blood. The sequence was collected from a woman aged 40 to 49 with Graves' hyperthyroidism. The J gene is TRBJ2-1, the V gene TRBV28, with 8 bases that match TRBD1. The CDR3 sequence is CASNGQGWNEQFF. For the CDR3, the DNA is TGTGCCAGCAACGGACAGGGATGGAATGAGCAGTTCTTC.